Listed here are 28 T cell receptor beta chains from one sample, sequenced in a study of blood T cell repertoires in COVID-19. Sequencing was performed with immunoSEQ multiplex PCR; in TCRdb, only in-frame clones are kept and a portion is missing. The table lists 250,000 to 350,000 clones, around nine tenths of them singletons. The sample comprised peripheral blood. The receptors originated from a woman aged 25 to 39 with COVID-19, enrolled during active disease.

Here the CDR3 reads CASSSRTSGRPYEQYF. The CDR3 DNA follows: TGTGCCAGCAGTTCCCGGACTAGCGGGAGGCCCTACGAGCAGTACTTC. The chain joins TRBV27 to TRBJ2-7; TRBD2 matches at 14 bases. Germline lookup yields CDR1 MNHEY and CDR2 SMNVEV (reference sequence). CDR3 size: 16 residues. With V trimmed by 4 bases and J by 2 bases, 4 bases remained unmatched.

The chain couples TRBV12-3 or TRBV12-4 to TRBJ2-7, with D unresolved. Trimming left V 4 bases short and J 3 bases short, with 7 bases between. This CDR3 is 12 amino acids long. The CDR3 DNA reads TGTGCCAGCAGTTCGAACAGCTACGAGCAGTACTTC. It encodes CASSSNSYEQYF.

V gene TRBV19 combines with J gene TRBJ2-2, with D possibly TRBD1 on 6 matching bases. Trimming shortened V by 2 bases and J by 2 bases, and 12 bases separated the two germline ends. The length of the CDR3 is 16 residues. CDR1 LNHDA and CDR2 SQIVND come from the germline V gene (reference sequence). The CDR3 protein is CASSIMGASNTGELFF. The CDR3 DNA follows: TGTGCCAGTAGTATAATGGGGGCCTCAAACACCGGGGAGCTGTTTTTT.

The chain is built from TRBV5-5 and TRBJ2-2; D remains ambiguous. CDR1 SGHKS and CDR2 YYEKEE come from the germline V gene (reference sequence). The CDR3 loop spans 14 amino acids. V gave up 5 bases and J gave up 5 bases, with 13 bases separating them. The CDR3 region has the DNA TGTGCCAGCAGTCCGACACCCGTGACCGGGGAGCTGTTTTTT. It translates to CASSPTPVTGELFF.

J is TRBJ1-1 and V is TRBV7-2; no clear D. The V and J ends lost 5 bases and 4 bases respectively, with 8 bases between them. The CDR3 has 12 amino acids. Germline CDR1 and CDR2: SGHTA and FQGNSA. The CDR3 sequence: CASSPPVTEAFF. The CDR3 coding sequence is TGTGCCAGCAGCCCCCCGGTCACTGAAGCTTTCTTT.

V and J are TRBV30 and TRBJ2-7; possibly TRBD1 for D (5 bases). The CDR3 is 14 residues long. Trimming left V 0 bases short and J 3 bases short, with 12 bases between. Germline values: CDR1 GTSNPN, CDR2 SVGIG (reference sequence). The CDR3 here is CAWSVGALYYEQYF. The CDR3 coding sequence is TGTGCCTGGAGTGTTGGGGCTCTGTACTACGAGCAGTACTTC.

J is TRBJ2-7 and V is TRBV19, with TRBD1 matching 11 bases. The CDR3 has 15 residues. With 3 bases clipped from V and 3 bases from J, the junction kept 4 bases outside the gene matches. CDR1 is LNHDA, CDR2 SQIVND, per germline (reference sequence). CDR3 coding DNA: TGTGCCAGTAGTATGGCGGACAGGGGGCTCTACGAGCAGTACTTC. Translating gives CASSMADRGLYEQYF.

The V gene is TRBV6-1, the J gene TRBJ1-4, with 9 bases that match TRBD1. Germline V gene sequence: CDR1 MNHNS, CDR2 SASEGT. The V segment lost 3 bases and the J segment 6 bases; nucleotides outside the gene matches: 2. CDR3 size: 14 residues. The DNA of the CDR3 is TGTGCCAGCAGTGACGACAGGGGGGATGAAAAACTGTTTTTT. Its protein product is CASSDDRGDEKLFF.

The rearrangement links TRBV24-1 to TRBJ2-1, with TRBD2 matching 10 bases. After removal of 3 bases from V and 7 bases from J, the junction contained 5 bases not matched to a gene. Germline V gene sequence: CDR1 KGHDR, CDR2 SFDVKD. The CDR3 covers 15 residues. In DNA form, the CDR3 reads TGTGCCACCAGTGATGCTCTAGCGGGAGTAAATGAGCAGTTCTTC. This sequence encodes CATSDALAGVNEQFF.

The rearrangement joins TRBV15 to TRBJ2-1; the D gene is possibly TRBD2 (5 bases). There are 15 residues in the CDR3. The germline V gene encodes CDR1 LNHNV and CDR2 YYDKDF (reference sequence). V was cut by 0 bases and J by 6 bases, with 12 bases left in between. The CDR3: CATSRDWRISNEQFF. The CDR3 DNA is TGTGCCACCAGCAGAGATTGGAGGATCTCCAATGAGCAGTTCTTC. The full variable domain, completed using reference TRBV15 and TRBJ2-1, is DAMVIQNPRYQVTQFGKPVTLSCSQTLNHNVMYWYQQKSSQAPKLLFHYYDKDFNNEADTPDNFQSRRPNTSFCFLDIRSPGLGDTAMYLCATSRDWRISNEQFFGPGTRLTVL.

The gene calls are TRBV7-9 and TRBJ2-3; TRBD2 matches 13 bases. Germline values: CDR1 SEHNR, CDR2 FQNEAQ (reference sequence). J lost 2 bases, V lost 5 bases, and 4 bases had no gene match. This CDR3 has 16 residues. This CDR3 is CASSLTSGRATDTQYF. The CDR3 bases are TGTGCCAGCAGCCTTACTAGCGGGAGGGCCACAGATACGCAGTATTTT.

The rearrangement joins TRBV7-3 to TRBJ2-3, with 8 bases matching TRBD2. The germline V gene encodes CDR1 SGHTA and CDR2 FQGTGA. This CDR3 region has 15 residues. The V and J ends lost 5 bases and 1 base, in that order; junction bases with no gene match: 5. CDR3 in DNA: TGTGCCAGCAGCCCTGCGGGAGGACGCACAGATACGCAGTATTTT. It translates to CASSPAGGRTDTQYF.

This clone was counted a single time. One junction end disagrees with the germline gene, perhaps due to a read error. The chain is built from TRBV6-5 and TRBJ1-5, with D possibly being TRBD1 (5 bases). The CDR3 is made up of 13 amino acids. CDR1 is MNHEY, CDR2 SVGAGI, per germline. In nucleotides, the CDR3 is TGTGCCAGCTCCCGGGGGAGCATTCAGCCCCAGCATTTT. This sequence encodes CASSRGSIQPQHF.

The chain carries TRBV5-1 and TRBJ2-1; 8 positions match TRBD2. Trimming at V came to 0 bases and at J to 7 bases, leaving 0 bases not matched to a gene. The CDR3 length is 13 residues. Per the germline V gene, CDR1 is SGHRS and CDR2 is YFSETQ. CDR3 sequence reads: CASSLGLANEQFF. For the CDR3, the DNA is TGCGCCAGCAGCTTGGGACTAGCGAATGAGCAGTTCTTC.

The chain couples TRBV27 to TRBJ1-1; TRBD1 matches 12 bases. CDR1 and CDR2 (germline): MNHEY, SMNVEV (reference sequence). With V trimmed by 3 bases and J by 4 bases, 15 bases remained unmatched. This CDR3 is built from 19 residues. The CDR3 DNA reads as TGTGCCAGCAGTTTCATATGGGGGACAGGGGGCCCGTTGGGCACTGAAGCTTTCTTT. The encoded protein is CASSFIWGTGGPLGTEAFF.

V and J are TRBV10-3 and TRBJ2-1; D gene ambiguous. Germline values: CDR1 ENHRY, CDR2 SYGVKD. V was trimmed by 2 bases and J by 4 bases, leaving 6 bases between them. The CDR3 has 13 amino acids. The CDR3 spells CAISELRYNEQFF. The CDR3 DNA reads as TGTGCCATCAGTGAGCTACGTTACAATGAGCAGTTCTTC.

The chain combines TRBV6-5 with TRBJ2-1; the match to TRBD2 covers 7 bases. Germline values: CDR1 MNHEY, CDR2 SVGAGI. V lost 6 bases and J lost 4; bases outside the gene matches: 9. This CDR3 is built from 15 residues. In DNA form, the CDR3 reads TGTGCCAGCAGCCTTCTAGCGGACTTATACAATGAGCAGTTCTTC. Translation: CASSLLADLYNEQFF.

The chain carries TRBV5-1 and TRBJ2-3; 8 nucleotides match TRBD2. The CDR3 length is 15 residues. Losses at the gene ends were 5 bases for V and 0 bases for J; bases not matched to a gene: 5. Germline V gene lookup returns CDR1 SGHRS and CDR2 YFSETQ. In DNA form, the CDR3 reads TGCGCCAGCAGTTCTAGCGGGCACAGCACAGATACGCAGTATTTT. This gives the protein CASSSSGHSTDTQYF.

V and J are TRBV24-1 and TRBJ2-1; 9 bases are a match to TRBD1. This CDR3 has 16 residues. Germline CDR1 reads KGHDR; CDR2 reads SFDVKD. V was pared by 4 bases and J by 7 bases, with 10 bases of the junction left unmatched. The chain's CDR3 is CATSDPGQGKENEQFF. The CDR3 DNA reads TGTGCCACCAGTGACCCCGGACAGGGGAAAGAAAATGAGCAGTTCTTC.

The rearrangement joins TRBV2 to TRBJ2-1; D is perhaps TRBD2 (7 bases). The V and J ends lost 6 bases and 7 bases respectively, with 13 bases between them. Germline loops: CDR1 SNHLY, CDR2 FYNNEI. The CDR3 totals 13 residues. The CDR3 DNA is TGTGCCAGCAGCGGGGGCGGGGGAAATGAGCAGTTCTTC. This encodes CASSGGGGNEQFF.

The rearrangement uses TRBV6-5 and TRBJ1-1; no clear D gene. This CDR3 spans 16 amino acids. CDR1 and CDR2 (germline): MNHEY, SVGAGI. Trimming cost V 0 bases and J 5 bases, with 16 bases left between them. This CDR3 reads CASSYSKWGGRTEAFF. The CDR3 nucleotides read TGTGCCAGCAGTTACTCGAAATGGGGAGGGAGGACTGAAGCTTTCTTT.

In nucleotides, the CDR3 is TGTGCCACCAGCGGAGGAGGAACTAATGAAAAACTGTTTTTT. Translated, it gives CATSGGGTNEKLFF. The gene calls are TRBV15 and TRBJ1-4; D gene unclear. V was clipped by 5 bases and J by 1 base, with 8 bases between them. Germline-derived CDR1 and CDR2 are LNHNV and YYDKDF (reference sequence). The CDR3 is made up of 14 amino acids.

This clone was found a few times. The chain uses TRBV6-5 and TRBJ2-3, with 9 bases aligning to TRBD2. Per germline, CDR1 MNHEY and CDR2 SVGAGI. The CDR3 is made up of 16 amino acids. V lost 0 bases, J lost 3 bases, and 4 bases stayed unmatched. CDR3: CASSYSLAGNTDTQYF. The CDR3 DNA sequence: TGTGCCAGCAGTTACTCTCTAGCGGGAAATACAGATACGCAGTATTTT.

The J gene is TRBJ2-5, the V gene TRBV7-2, with 9 bases that match TRBD2. The J segment lost 4 bases and the V segment lost 1 base, leaving 4 bases of the junction unmatched. In germline, CDR1 is SGHTA, CDR2 FQGNSA. The CDR3 is made up of 15 amino acids. Here the CDR3 DNA reads TGTGCCAGCAGCTTAGAACTAGCGGGCAGAGAGACCCAGTACTTC. Its protein is CASSLELAGRETQYF. The full variable domain, rest sourced from reference TRBV7-2 and TRBJ2-5, is GAGVSQSPSNKVTEKGKDVELRCDPISGHTALYWYRQSLGQGLEFLIYFQGNSAPDKSGLPSDRFSAERTGGSVSTLTIQRTQQEDSAVYLCASSLELAGRETQYFGPGTRLLVL.

The gene calls are TRBV7-9 and TRBJ2-5; perhaps TRBD2 as D (5 bases). The CDR3 consists of 11 residues. Trimming took off 6 bases at V and 4 bases at J, with 6 bases between the two ends. The V gene's germline CDR1 is SEHNR and CDR2 FQNEAQ (reference sequence). CDR3 amino acids: CASRSGETQYF. In DNA form, the CDR3 reads TGTGCCAGCAGGAGCGGAGAGACCCAGTACTTC.

The genes are TRBV7-3 and TRBJ2-5; D gene ambiguous. CDR1 SGHTA and CDR2 FQGTGA come from the germline V gene. The CDR3 loop spans 12 amino acids. V was shortened by 5 bases and J by 3 bases, with 7 bases between the two germline ends. CDR3 in DNA: TGTGCCAGCAGCGCAAACAAAGAGACCCAGTACTTC. As protein: CASSANKETQYF.

The rearrangement links TRBV5-1 to TRBJ2-7, with D unresolved. The CDR3 is made up of 12 amino acids. The germline V gene has CDR1 SGHRS and CDR2 YFSETQ. Trimming cost V 0 bases and J 4 bases, with 5 bases left between them. Written as DNA, the CDR3 is TGCGCCAGCAGCTTGGAGCGTTACGAGCAGTACTTC. Translated: CASSLERYEQYF.

The CDR3 loop reads CASSPKTGASGELFF. The CDR3 DNA follows: TGTGCCAGCAGTCCTAAGACAGGGGCCTCCGGGGAGCTGTTTTTT. V usage is TRBV27 and J usage is TRBJ2-2, with 8 bases fitting TRBD1. The CDR3 spans 15 residues. V was pared by 5 bases and J by 6 bases, with 8 bases of the junction left unmatched. Germline V gives CDR1 MNHEY, CDR2 SMNVEV (reference sequence).